The rows below give T cell receptor beta chains drawn from one sample of a study of blood T cell repertoires in COVID-19. Method: immunoSEQ multiplex PCR; TCRdb's copy keeps in-frame clones and lacks some. In the table there are roughly 76,000 clones, 80% to 90% of which are singletons. The sequencing input was peripheral blood. These receptors originate from a woman under 30 with acute or convalescent COVID-19. Both conserved end residues are part of each CDR3. A D gene is named only where the DNA matches it firmly. A row's size may be missing; if present it is once, few, many or a size class.

cdr3_aa,cdr3_nt,v_call,cdr3_length,d_call,j_call,clone_size
CAWRTGTGNTEAFF,TGTGCCTGGAGGACCGGGACAGGGAACACTGAAGCTTTCTTT,TRBV30,14,TRBD1,TRBJ1-1,NA
CASSERTVQSDTQYF,TGTGCCAGCAGTGAAAGGACAGTCCAATCAGATACGCAGTATTTT,TRBV2,15,NA,TRBJ2-3,NA
CASSPLGGMNTEAFF,TGTGCCAGCAGCCCCTTGGGGGGGATGAACACTGAAGCTTTCTTT,TRBV5-6,15,NA,TRBJ1-1,few
CASSKEVAGNNQPQHF,TGTGCCAGCAGTAAAGAGGTCGCAGGGAACAATCAGCCCCAGCATTTT,TRBV2,16,NA,TRBJ1-5,few
CASRGLSGFPNTEAFF,TGTGCCAGCAGGGGCCTAAGCGGATTTCCGAACACTGAAGCTTTCTTT,TRBV2,16,NA,TRBJ1-1,once
CASSFRQGGTEAFF,TGTGCCAGCAGTTTTCGACAGGGGGGCACTGAAGCTTTCTTT,TRBV28,14,TRBD1,TRBJ1-1,NA
CASSFDRETEAFF,TGTGCCAGCAGTTTCGACAGGGAAACTGAAGCTTTCTTT,TRBV12-3/TRBV12-4,13,TRBD1,TRBJ1-1,NA
CASSLWESYNEQFF,TGCGCCAGCAGCTTGTGGGAGTCCTACAATGAGCAGTTCTTC,TRBV5-1,14,NA,TRBJ2-1,once
CASSDRAHNQPQHF,TGTGCCAGCAGTGACCGCGCCCACAATCAGCCCCAGCATTTT,TRBV6-4,14,NA,TRBJ1-5,NA
CASSRGQSYNEQFF,TGTGCCAGCAGTCGGGGACAGAGTTACAATGAGCAGTTCTTC,TRBV6-6,14,TRBD1,TRBJ2-1,NA
CASSEAQGTGNEKLFF,TGTGCCAGCAGTGAAGCGCAGGGGACAGGGAATGAAAAACTGTTTTTT,TRBV2,16,TRBD1,TRBJ1-4,NA
CASSDGQGADTQYF,TGTGCCAGCAGTGATGGACAGGGGGCAGATACGCAGTATTTT,TRBV6-1,14,TRBD1,TRBJ2-3,NA
CASSHRHDQETQYF,TGTGCCAGCAGCCACCGACATGACCAAGAGACCCAGTACTTC,TRBV2,14,NA,TRBJ2-5,NA
CATSDPSIGETQYF,TGTGCCACCAGTGACCCCAGCATCGGGGAGACCCAGTACTTC,TRBV24-1,14,NA,TRBJ2-5,NA
CASSLDRNYGYTF,TGTGCCAGCAGTTTGGACAGAAACTATGGCTACACCTTC,TRBV6-2/TRBV6-3,13,NA,TRBJ1-2,NA
CASSLGQVASPLHF,TGTGCCAGCAGCTTAGGCCAGGTCGCATCACCCCTCCACTTT,TRBV7-8,14,NA,TRBJ1-6,NA
CASSVYGGSSYNEQFF,TGTGCCAGCAGCGTATATGGCGGGAGCTCCTACAATGAGCAGTTCTTC,TRBV9,16,TRBD2,TRBJ2-1,NA
CAWSVRSEAFF,TGTGCCTGGAGTGTGAGAAGTGAAGCTTTCTTT,TRBV30,11,NA,TRBJ1-1,NA
CASSKSFSYNSPLHF,TGTGCCAGCAGTAAATCGTTCTCCTATAATTCACCCCTCCACTTT,TRBV28,15,NA,TRBJ1-6,NA
CSVAIGRGGGNTIYF,TGCAGCGTTGCAATTGGGAGGGGTGGTGGAAACACCATATATTTT,TRBV29-1,15,NA,TRBJ1-3,once
CASSWTQASSYEQYF,TGTGCCAGCAGTTGGACACAAGCATCCTCCTACGAGCAGTACTTC,TRBV28,15,NA,TRBJ2-7,once
CASSAGVAGGRETQYF,TGTGCCAGCAGTGCCGGAGTAGCGGGAGGGAGGGAGACCCAGTACTTC,TRBV2,16,TRBD2,TRBJ2-5,NA
CASTHSRTGSSYNSPLHF,TGTGCCAGCACCCACAGTCGCACAGGGAGCTCCTATAATTCACCCCTCCACTTT,TRBV7-2,18,NA,TRBJ1-6,NA
CASSLAGGSGELFF,TGTGCCAGCAGCTTAGCTGGGGGCTCCGGGGAGCTGTTTTTT,TRBV11-2,14,NA,TRBJ2-2,NA
CASSRDSLNTEAFF,TGTGCCAGTAGTCGGGACAGCTTGAACACTGAAGCTTTCTTT,TRBV19,14,TRBD1,TRBJ1-1,NA
CASSQQGAGFSEQFF,TGTGCCAGCAGCCAACAGGGGGCGGGTTTTAGTGAGCAGTTCTTC,TRBV2,15,TRBD1,TRBJ2-1,NA
CASSYSQIIDSPLHF,TGTGCCAGCAGTTACTCACAGATAATTGATTCACCCCTCCACTTT,TRBV6-2/TRBV6-3,15,NA,TRBJ1-6,NA
CASSPGGQGAYGELFF,TGTGCCAGCAGCCCAGGGGGACAGGGGGCGTACGGGGAGCTGTTTTTT,TRBV11-3,16,TRBD1,TRBJ2-2,NA
CAWSVSANNEQFF,TGTGCCTGGAGTGTATCTGCGAACAATGAGCAGTTCTTC,TRBV30,13,NA,TRBJ2-1,NA
CASSWTGINTEAFF,TGTGCCAGCAGTTGGACAGGGATAAACACTGAAGCTTTCTTT,TRBV6-5,14,TRBD1,TRBJ1-1,NA
CASSLVLAGSNTQYF,TGCGCCAGCAGCTTGGTACTAGCGGGCTCAAATACGCAGTATTTT,TRBV5-1,15,TRBD2,TRBJ2-3,few
CASSRPPSGRTDTQYF,TGTGCCAGCAGCCGGCCTCCTAGCGGGAGAACAGATACGCAGTATTTT,TRBV6-2/TRBV6-3,16,TRBD2,TRBJ2-3,NA
CASSAREGLGKLFF,TGTGCCAGCAGTGCTCGGGAGGGGCTGGGGAAACTGTTTTTT,TRBV25-1,14,NA,TRBJ1-4,NA
CASSWTVNTEAFF,TGTGCCAGCAGTTGGACAGTGAACACTGAAGCTTTCTTT,TRBV5-5,13,NA,TRBJ1-1,NA
CASSLDSGQGLATNEKLFF,TGTGCCAGCAGCTTGGATTCGGGACAGGGGCTTGCAACTAATGAAAAACTGTTTTTT,TRBV5-5,19,TRBD1,TRBJ1-4,NA
CASSERQYHEQYF,TGTGCCAGCAGTGAACGACAGTACCACGAGCAGTACTTC,TRBV2,13,NA,TRBJ2-7,few
CASSKAELGETQYF,TGTGCCAGCAGCAAAGCCGAACTAGGGGAGACCCAGTACTTC,TRBV5-4,14,NA,TRBJ2-5,few
CASSEATGEAGYTF,TGTGCCAGCAGTGAAGCGACAGGGGAGGCTGGCTACACCTTC,TRBV6-1,14,TRBD1,TRBJ1-2,NA
CASSPGTGGRNEQFF,TGTGCCAGCAGTCCCGGGACAGGGGGACGAAATGAGCAGTTCTTC,TRBV11-2,15,TRBD1,TRBJ2-1,NA
CASSYSGHYGYTF,TGTGCCAGCAGTTACTCGGGCCACTATGGCTACACCTTC,TRBV6-2/TRBV6-3,13,NA,TRBJ1-2,NA